The source of this T cell receptor beta chain is a study of blood T cell repertoires in COVID-19. At the level of the study: Samples came from the United States, Italy and Spain, spanning acute and convalescent COVID-19. PBMCs, B-cell-depleted T cells, or T cells provided the cDNA or gDNA that made up the material.

Seattle researchers signed up patients amid active infection and tracked them longitudinally. This clone was observed a single time. The CDR3 runs to 16 residues. V was clipped by 5 bases and J by 6 bases; unmatched bases: 6. Germline-derived CDR1 and CDR2 are SNHLY and FYNNEI. In the source study's methods: Nucleated cell number was recorded as an estimate derived from reference gene primer amplification. Profiled with immunoSEQ multiplex PCR; TCRdb holds only in-frame clones, not every one. That table is the source of V, J and clone size, and D and trimming were worked out from the DNA. The table includes some 350,000 clones, roughly 90% detected once.

The sample comprised peripheral blood. This receptor was taken from a woman in her seventies with COVID-19, enrolled during active disease. This chain links TRBV2 with TRBJ2-2; TRBD2 agrees at 13 bases. The CDR3 DNA reads TGTGCCAGCAGTCCAACTAGCGGGGGGGCCGCCGGGGAGCTGTTTTTT. Protein: CASSPTSGGAAGELFF. Together with reference TRBV2 and TRBJ2-2, the CDR3 gives the full variable domain: EPEVTQTPSHQVTQMGQEVILRCVPISNHLYFYWYRQILGQKVEFLVSFYNNEISEKSEIFDDQFSVERPDGSNFTLKIRSTKLEDSAMYFCASSPTSGGAAGELFFGEGSRLTVL.